Listed here is a single T cell receptor (beta chain). These data are taken from a study of blood T cell repertoires in COVID-19. Study as a whole: Donors in the United States, Italy and Spain gave samples during acute or convalescent COVID-19. PBMCs, B-cell-depleted T cells, or T cells were the source of the cDNA or gDNA that made up the material.

Clones were sequenced by immunoSEQ multiplex PCR, and TCRdb holds only the in-frame ones, with some missing. The table shows some 50,000 clones, with around four fifths occurring only once. The CDR3 is 15 residues long. With 0 bases removed from V and 7 bases from J, the gap between germline ends came to 15 bases. Per the germline V gene, CDR1 is LNHNV and CDR2 is YYDKDF (reference sequence). The TCR originated in a man aged 45 to 65 with acute or convalescent COVID-19. The sample taken for sequencing was peripheral blood. The rearrangement joins TRBV15 to TRBJ1-2, with D possibly being TRBD1 (6 bases). CDR3 protein: CATSRDRYRAAGYTF. The CDR3 DNA is TGTGCCACCAGCAGAGATCGGTACAGGGCGGCTGGCTACACCTTC. Supplemented by reference TRBV15 and TRBJ1-2, the full variable domain reads DAMVIQNPRYQVTQFGKPVTLSCSQTLNHNVMYWYQQKSSQAPKLLFHYYDKDFNNEADTPDNFQSRRPNTSFCFLDIRSPGLGDTAMYLCATSRDRYRAAGYTFGSGTRLTVV.